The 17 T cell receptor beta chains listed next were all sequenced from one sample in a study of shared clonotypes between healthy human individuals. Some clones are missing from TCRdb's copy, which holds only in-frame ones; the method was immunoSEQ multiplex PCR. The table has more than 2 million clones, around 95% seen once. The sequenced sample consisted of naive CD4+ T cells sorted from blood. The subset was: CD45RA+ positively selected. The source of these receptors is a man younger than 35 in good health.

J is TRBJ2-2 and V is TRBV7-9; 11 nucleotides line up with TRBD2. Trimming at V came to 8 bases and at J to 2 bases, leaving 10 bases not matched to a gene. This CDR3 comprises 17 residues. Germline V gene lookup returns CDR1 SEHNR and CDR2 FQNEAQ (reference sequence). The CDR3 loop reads CASGTSGGYYNTGELFF. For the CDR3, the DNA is TGTGCCAGCGGTACTAGCGGGGGATACTACAACACCGGGGAGCTGTTTTTT.

The CDR3 reads CASSTGPNSPLHF. The DNA for the CDR3 is TGTGCCAGCAGCACTGGTCCTAATTCACCCCTCCACTTT. The chain has TRBV11-2 and TRBJ1-6; no firm D call. Germline-derived CDR1 and CDR2 are SGHAT and FQNNGV. This CDR3 region has 13 residues. The V gene lost 5 bases and the J gene lost 6 bases, with 8 bases spanning the gap. Full variable domain (outside the CDR3, taken from reference TRBV11-2 and TRBJ1-6): EAGVAQSPRYKIIEKRQSVAFWCNPISGHATLYWYQQILGQGPKLLIQFQNNGVVDDSQLPKDRFSAERLKGVDSTLKIQPAKLEDSAVYLCASSTGPNSPLHFGNGTRLTVT.

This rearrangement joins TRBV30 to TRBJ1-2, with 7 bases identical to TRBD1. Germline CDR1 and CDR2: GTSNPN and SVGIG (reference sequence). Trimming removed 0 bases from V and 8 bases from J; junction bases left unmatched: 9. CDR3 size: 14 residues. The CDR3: CAWSVQGGVSGYTF. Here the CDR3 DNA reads TGTGCCTGGAGTGTACAAGGGGGCGTCAGCGGCTACACCTTC.

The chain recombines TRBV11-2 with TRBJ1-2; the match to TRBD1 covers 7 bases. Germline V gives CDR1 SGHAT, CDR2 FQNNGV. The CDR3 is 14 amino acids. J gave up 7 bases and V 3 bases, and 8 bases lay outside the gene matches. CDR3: CASSFTRQGGGYTF. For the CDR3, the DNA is TGTGCCAGCAGCTTTACCCGACAGGGAGGTGGCTACACCTTC.

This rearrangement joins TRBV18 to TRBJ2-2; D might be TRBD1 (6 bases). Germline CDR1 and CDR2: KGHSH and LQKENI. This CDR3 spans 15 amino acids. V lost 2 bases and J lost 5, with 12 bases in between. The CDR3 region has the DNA TGTGCCAGCTCACCAAACAGGGAAGGGACCGGGGAGCTGTTTTTT. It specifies CASSPNREGTGELFF.

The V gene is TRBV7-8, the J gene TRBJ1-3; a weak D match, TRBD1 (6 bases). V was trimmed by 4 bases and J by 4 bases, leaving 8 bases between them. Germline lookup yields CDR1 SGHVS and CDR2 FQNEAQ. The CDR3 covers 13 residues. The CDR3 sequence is CASSWGGGNTIYF. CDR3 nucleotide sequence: TGTGCCAGCAGCTGGGGGGGCGGAAACACCATATATTTT.

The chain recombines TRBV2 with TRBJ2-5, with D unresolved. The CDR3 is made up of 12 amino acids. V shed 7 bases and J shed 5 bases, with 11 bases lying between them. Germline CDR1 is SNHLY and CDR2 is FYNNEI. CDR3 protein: CASIWKGETQYF. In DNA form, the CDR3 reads TGTGCCAGCATCTGGAAAGGGGAGACCCAGTACTTC.

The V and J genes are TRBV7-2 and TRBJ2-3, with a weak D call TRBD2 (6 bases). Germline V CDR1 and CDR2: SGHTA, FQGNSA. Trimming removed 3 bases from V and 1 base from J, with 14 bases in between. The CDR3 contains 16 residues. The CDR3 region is CASSLGRGGGTDTQYF. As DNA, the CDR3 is TGTGCCAGCAGCTTGGGAAGGGGCGGGGGCACAGATACGCAGTATTTT.

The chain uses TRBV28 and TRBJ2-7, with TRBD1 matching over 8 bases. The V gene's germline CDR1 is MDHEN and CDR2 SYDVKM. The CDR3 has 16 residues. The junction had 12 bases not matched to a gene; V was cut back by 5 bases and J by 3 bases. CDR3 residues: CASSQRQGPNFYEQYF. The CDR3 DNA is TGTGCCAGCAGTCAGAGACAGGGGCCAAATTTCTACGAGCAGTACTTC.

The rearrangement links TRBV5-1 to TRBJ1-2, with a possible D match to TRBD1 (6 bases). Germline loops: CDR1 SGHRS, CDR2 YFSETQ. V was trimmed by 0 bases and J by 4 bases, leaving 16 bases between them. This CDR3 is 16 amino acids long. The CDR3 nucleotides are TGCGCCAGCAGCTTGGGACCACAGGGCTCCTCCTATGGCTACACCTTC. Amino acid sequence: CASSLGPQGSSYGYTF.

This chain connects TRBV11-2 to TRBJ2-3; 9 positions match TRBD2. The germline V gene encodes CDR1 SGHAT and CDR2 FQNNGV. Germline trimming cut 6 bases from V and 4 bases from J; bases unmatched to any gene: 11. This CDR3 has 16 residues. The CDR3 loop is CASRQSGGTSADTQYF. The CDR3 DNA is TGTGCCAGCAGGCAAAGCGGGGGGACGAGCGCAGATACGCAGTATTTT.

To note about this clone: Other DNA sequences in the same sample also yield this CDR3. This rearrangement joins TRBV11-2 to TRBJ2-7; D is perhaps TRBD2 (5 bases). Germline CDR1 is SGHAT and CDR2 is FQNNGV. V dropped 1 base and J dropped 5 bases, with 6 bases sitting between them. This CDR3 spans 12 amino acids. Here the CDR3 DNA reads TGTGCCAGCAGCTTAGGAGGGAACGAGCAGTACTTC. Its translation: CASSLGGNEQYF.

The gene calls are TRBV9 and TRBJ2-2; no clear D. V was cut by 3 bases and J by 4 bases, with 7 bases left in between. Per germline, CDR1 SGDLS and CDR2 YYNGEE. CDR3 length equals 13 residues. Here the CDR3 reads CASSAPTTGELFF. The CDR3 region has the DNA TGTGCCAGCAGCGCGCCAACCACCGGGGAGCTGTTTTTT.

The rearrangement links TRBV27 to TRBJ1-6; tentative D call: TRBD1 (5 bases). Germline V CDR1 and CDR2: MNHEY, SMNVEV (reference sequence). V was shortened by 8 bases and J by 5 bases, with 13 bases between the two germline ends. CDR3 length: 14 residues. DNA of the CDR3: TGTGCCAGCCGGGTGGGGGGGGATAATTCACCCCTCCACTTT. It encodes CASRVGGDNSPLHF.

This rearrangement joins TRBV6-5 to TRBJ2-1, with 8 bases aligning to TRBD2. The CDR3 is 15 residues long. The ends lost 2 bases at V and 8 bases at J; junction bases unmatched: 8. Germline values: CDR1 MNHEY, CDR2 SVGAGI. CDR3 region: CASSYIDREGHEQFF. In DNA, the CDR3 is TGTGCCAGCAGTTACATAGATCGGGAGGGCCATGAGCAGTTCTTC.

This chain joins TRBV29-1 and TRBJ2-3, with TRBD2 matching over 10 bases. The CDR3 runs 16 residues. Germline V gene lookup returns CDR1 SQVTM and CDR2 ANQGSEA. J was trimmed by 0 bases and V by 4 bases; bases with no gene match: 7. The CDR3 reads CSVGASGSPSTDTQYF. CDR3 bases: TGCAGCGTTGGGGCTAGCGGGAGCCCTAGCACAGATACGCAGTATTTT.

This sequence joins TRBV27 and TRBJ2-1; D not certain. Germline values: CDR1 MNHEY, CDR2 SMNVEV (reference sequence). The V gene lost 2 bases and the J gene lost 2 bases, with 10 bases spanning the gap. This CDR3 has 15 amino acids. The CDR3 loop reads CASSLNSVAYNEQFF. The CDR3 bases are TGTGCCAGCAGTTTAAATAGTGTCGCCTACAATGAGCAGTTCTTC.